This T cell receptor beta chain was identified in a study of Graves' ophthalmopathy and Graves' hyperthyroidism. Details on this clonotype: This may be a read error: a much more frequent sequence differs by one nucleotide.

RNA transcripts provided the template for amplifying TCR beta CDR3 regions. The library came from an HTBI-primed first-round RT-PCR and a second-round multiplex PCR. TCRdb reprocessed the multiplex PCR reads via MiXCR and lists one record per CDR3 protein. Of 650,000 to 800,000 distinct CDR3 sequences listed, 35% to 45% are singletons. The CDR3 has 14 amino acids. Trimming cost V 4 bases and J 6 bases, with 16 bases left between them. CDR1 and CDR2 from the germline V gene are SQVTM and ANQGSEA. The V call is TRBV29-1, the J call TRBJ1-5; no reliable D call. The TCR comes from an adult man with Graves' ophthalmopathy. The sample taken for sequencing was peripheral blood. CDR3 protein: CSVGRRQVSQPQHF. The CDR3 nucleotides are TGCAGCGTTGGACGGCGGCAGGTAAGTCAGCCCCAGCATTTT.